This T cell receptor beta chain is drawn from a study of cytomegalovirus exposure and HLA in healthy donors. Study at large: An earlier analysis found around 120 million unique TCR beta sequences from approximately 190 million T cells. Study-wide points: Among TCR beta chains of equal frequency, HLA-associated ones were more clonally expanded in a later analysis. Earlier analysis yielded a pattern in which most TCR beta V segments were productive about 87% or about 30% of the time. The classifier reportedly diagnosed cytomegalovirus status with high sensitivity and specificity.

Germline loops: CDR1 MNHEY, CDR2 SMNVEV (reference sequence). Trimming took 5 bases from V and 4 from J, leaving 14 bases between them. This CDR3 spans 14 amino acids. This PCR relied on a set of 60 Vbeta primers and 13 Jbeta primers. Measured with immunoSEQ multiplex PCR; TCRdb has only the in-frame clones, and not every one. This sample's table has 90,000 to 130,000 clones. Details on this clone: Its specificity is not known.

The specimen was PBMCs. This chain joins TRBV27 and TRBJ2-5, with D maybe TRBD2 (5 bases). The TCR sequence derives from a man aged 35 to 55 in good health and CMV-seropositive. For the CDR3, the DNA is TGTGCCAGCAGTCCCGGGGTGTCGTCAGAGACCCAGTACTTC. Translated: CASSPGVSSETQYF.